A single sample is the source of the 28 T cell receptor beta chains below, sequenced in a study of blood T cells in healthy people across ages (dated by TCRdb to 2014 to 2015). Libraries were constructed by 5' RACE. Sequenced on an Illumina HiSeq 2500. A second 7 to 11 cycle PCR used a sample-barcoded 5' primer and a J-beta primer mix. The public reads were run again by TCRdb, first through fastp at Q25 and then through MiXCR, and only productive beta chains were kept. Entries that share a CDR3 protein sequence are merged under the most common genes and DNA. The table for this sample lists about 1.6 million distinct CDR3 sequences; roughly 32% of them were counted only once. Clones ranked in the top ten supply about 11% of the sample. Sequencing input: blood. The source is a woman in her 30s in good health.

This clonotype was observed many times. This sequence joins TRBV29-1 and TRBJ2-3; D gene ambiguous. The CDR3 length is 11 residues. CDR1 and CDR2 (germline): SQVTM, ANQGSEA. V was cut by 4 bases and J by 4 bases, with 6 bases left in between. The CDR3 DNA is TGCAGCGTTGTAGAATCAGATACGCAGTATTTT. It translates to CSVVESDTQYF.

The chain employs TRBV20-1 and TRBJ1-5, with 9 nucleotides matching TRBD1. Germline CDR1 DFQATT, CDR2 SNEGSKA (reference sequence). The length of the CDR3 is 13 residues. The V segment lost 7 bases and the J segment 3 bases; nucleotides outside the gene matches: 4. Here the CDR3 DNA reads TGCAGTGGGAGGACAGGGGACAATCAGCCCCAGCATTTT. As protein: CSGRTGDNQPQHF.

This clonotype was detected ten times or more. The V and J genes are TRBV7-9 and TRBJ1-5; no firm D call. Per germline, CDR1 SEHNR and CDR2 FQNEAQ (reference sequence). CDR3 size: 15 residues. V lost 1 base and J 6 bases, leaving 13 bases between the germline ends. CDR3 residues: CASSLGIGSPQPQHF. The CDR3 DNA is TGTGCCAGCAGCTTAGGGATCGGGTCACCTCAGCCCCAGCATTTT.

This clonotype was seen more than once but under ten times. The J gene is TRBJ2-1, the V gene TRBV5-6; 10 bases are a match to TRBD1. The junction had 11 bases not matched to a gene; V was cut back by 2 bases and J by 0 bases. The germline gives CDR1 SGHDT, CDR2 YYEEEE. This CDR3 has 19 residues. The CDR3 reads CASSLGQGVWLNSYNEQFF. CDR3 in DNA: TGTGCCAGCAGCTTAGGACAGGGGGTTTGGCTAAACTCCTACAATGAGCAGTTCTTC.

In this sample, this clonotype turned up a few times. The chain has TRBV7-9 and TRBJ2-5; possible D gene TRBD2, 6 bases. Germline V lookup: CDR1 SEHNR, CDR2 FQNEAQ (reference sequence). V lost 5 bases and J lost 9, with 16 bases in between. The CDR3 runs to 13 residues. In DNA, the CDR3 is TGTGCCAGCAGCCAACAGGAAGGGACTCCCCAGTACTTC. This gives the protein CASSQQEGTPQYF.

The V call is TRBV7-3, the J call TRBJ2-3, with no clear D. This CDR3 region has 15 residues. V lost 7 bases to trimming and J lost 4 bases, with 18 bases between them. The germline CDR1 and CDR2 sequences are SGHTA and FQGTGA. CDR3: CASNLGNLGADTQYF. CDR3 bases: TGTGCCAGCAACTTGGGCAACCTTGGAGCAGATACGCAGTATTTT.

This sequence joins TRBV7-2 and TRBJ2-7, with 11 bases that match TRBD2. This CDR3 is built from 13 residues. Germline CDR1 and CDR2: SGHTA and FQGNSA. Losses at the gene ends were 5 bases for V and 5 bases for J; bases not matched to a gene: 2. The chain's CDR3 is CASSPLAGDEQYF. The CDR3, as DNA: TGTGCCAGCAGCCCACTAGCGGGGGACGAGCAGTACTTC.

Concerning this clonotype: This sequence may be a read error, since a much larger clone differs from it by one base. The chain joins TRBV15 to TRBJ2-7; perhaps TRBD1 as D (6 bases). The CDR3 contains 15 residues. The germline V gene has CDR1 LNHNV and CDR2 YYDKDF (reference sequence). CDR3 coding DNA: TGTACCACCAGCGGACGGGACAACCAACGGGACGAGCAGTACTTC. The encoded protein is CTTSGRDNQRDEQYF.

J is TRBJ1-1 and V is TRBV29-1; 10 positions agree with TRBD1. The CDR3 consists of 14 residues. V was clipped by 7 bases and J by 3 bases; unmatched bases: 8. Germline V gives CDR1 SQVTM, CDR2 ANQGSEA. CDR3 sequence reads: CSARTGGQDTEAFF. The CDR3 DNA reads TGCAGCGCTCGGACAGGGGGTCAGGACACTGAAGCTTTCTTT.

In this sample, this clonotype turned up many times. This sequence joins TRBV11-2 and TRBJ2-1; 7 nucleotides align to TRBD2. After removal of 1 base from V and 8 bases from J, the junction contained 8 bases not matched to a gene. CDR1 is SGHAT, CDR2 FQNNGV, per germline. This CDR3 comprises 15 residues. This CDR3 reads CASSLGVGEGDEQFF. The DNA of the CDR3 is TGTGCCAGCAGCTTAGGCGTAGGGGAGGGCGATGAGCAGTTCTTC.

This clonotype was seen a handful of times. The rearrangement links TRBV28 to TRBJ2-7; 9 nucleotides match TRBD1. The CDR3 consists of 16 residues. Germline CDR1 and CDR2: MDHEN and SYDVKM. V was clipped by 2 bases and J by 4 bases; unmatched bases: 9. Here the CDR3 reads CASSLRQGGQRYEQYF. The DNA of the CDR3 is TGTGCCAGCAGTTTAAGACAGGGGGGTCAAAGGTACGAGCAGTACTTC.

This chain uses TRBV9 with TRBJ2-2; TRBD1 aligns across 8 bases. CDR3 length equals 17 residues. Germline-derived CDR1 and CDR2 are SGDLS and YYNGEE. The J segment lost 4 bases and the V segment lost 0 bases, leaving 8 bases of the junction unmatched. CDR3 sequence (DNA): TGTGCCAGCAGCGTAGTGGGACAGGCGTCGACCACCGGGGAGCTGTTTTTT. Its protein product is CASSVVGQASTTGELFF.

In this sample, this clonotype turned up a few times. The genes are TRBV7-3 and TRBJ2-3; possible D gene TRBD1, 6 bases. CDR1 is SGHTA and CDR2 is FQGTGA in the germline V gene. This CDR3 is built from 16 residues. Trimming pared 5 bases from V and 10 bases from J, leaving 25 bases between. CDR3 amino acids: CASSPQGGAGAKPQYF. The CDR3 region has the DNA TGTGCCAGCAGCCCCCAAGGTGGGGCAGGGGCTAAACCGCAGTATTTT.

This chain joins TRBV18 and TRBJ2-7; a possible D gene is TRBD1 (6 bases). The CDR3 is 14 residues long. The germline gives CDR1 KGHSH, CDR2 LQKENI. Trimming cost V 5 bases and J 3 bases, with 14 bases left between them. The CDR3 nucleotides read TGTGCCAGCTCAATTACAGGACAGTTCTACGAGCAGTACTTC. Protein product: CASSITGQFYEQYF. The full variable domain, in which reference TRBV18 and TRBJ2-7 provide the parts outside the CDR3, is NAGVMQNPRHLVRRRGQEARLRCSPMKGHSHVYWYRQLPEEGLKFMVYLQKENIIDESGMPKERFSAEFPKEGPSILRIQQVVRGDSAAYFCASSITGQFYEQYFGPGTRLTVT.

This clonotype was detected only a few times. This chain uses TRBV13 with TRBJ1-4; D remains ambiguous. The CDR3 is made up of 14 amino acids. Per the germline V gene, CDR1 is PRHDT and CDR2 is FYEKMQ (reference sequence). Trimming left V 5 bases short and J 8 bases short, with 15 bases between. CDR3 loop: CASSADNTGEKLFF. The CDR3 nucleotides read TGTGCCAGCAGCGCCGACAATACGGGGGAAAAACTGTTTTTT. The variable domain in full, with the rest retrieved from reference TRBV13 and TRBJ1-4, is AAGVIQSPRHLIKEKRETATLKCYPIPRHDTVYWYQQGPGQDPQFLISFYEKMQSDKGSIPDRFSAQQFSDYHSELNMSSLELGDSALYFCASSADNTGEKLFFGSGTQLSVL.

Comments on this clonotype: The junction does not match germline at one end; this may be a read error. This rearrangement joins TRBV7-9 to TRBJ1-3, with a weak D call TRBD1 (5 bases). CDR1 and CDR2 from the germline V gene are SEHNR and FQNEAQ (reference sequence). CDR3 size: 17 residues. CDR3 bases: TGTGCCGGCAGCTCATGGAAGACAGAAGCCTCTGGAAACACCATATATTTT. Its protein product is CAGSSWKTEASGNTIYF.

This clonotype occurred a few times. V is TRBV7-3 and J is TRBJ2-1; 8 nucleotides match TRBD1. Trimming removed 5 bases from V and 9 bases from J; junction bases left unmatched: 9. The CDR3 has 14 amino acids. The V gene's germline CDR1 is SGHTA and CDR2 FQGTGA. This chain's CDR3 is CASSNSDRAAEQFF. CDR3 DNA sequence: TGTGCCAGCAGCAACTCGGACAGGGCGGCTGAGCAGTTCTTC.

The rearrangement uses TRBV5-1 and TRBJ2-1, with 9 nucleotides matching TRBD2. In germline, CDR1 is SGHRS, CDR2 YFSETQ. V shed 1 base and J 6 bases; nucleotides not matched to a gene: 8. There are 16 residues in the CDR3. The CDR3 reads CASSLLAGGQSNEQFF. The CDR3 region has the DNA TGCGCCAGCAGCTTGCTGGCGGGGGGGCAGTCCAATGAGCAGTTCTTC.

V is TRBV5-1 and J is TRBJ2-6; no clear D. The V gene's germline CDR1 is SGHRS and CDR2 YFSETQ. The ends were cut back, 3 bases at V and 0 bases at J, with 13 bases in the middle. The CDR3 runs 17 residues. The CDR3 reads CASSWASQTSGANVLTF. The CDR3 bases are TGCGCCAGCAGCTGGGCATCCCAGACCTCTGGGGCCAACGTCCTGACTTTC.

This clonotype was recorded only once. CDR3 sequence reads: CAWSSWQVVYEQYF. CDR3 DNA: TGTGCCTGGAGTTCATGGCAGGTGGTCTACGAGCAGTACTTC. This chain connects TRBV30 to TRBJ2-4, with D hard to call. TRBJ2-7 matches the DNA end more closely, so the J call is doubtful. The CDR3 is 14 amino acids. CDR1 is GTSNPN and CDR2 is SVGIG in the germline V gene (reference sequence).

The chain links TRBV6-1 to TRBJ2-3, with D uncertain. The V gene lost 1 base and the J gene lost 3 bases, with 8 bases spanning the gap. The germline V gene has CDR1 MNHNS and CDR2 SASEGT. This CDR3 spans 14 amino acids. The CDR3 spells CASSEDIRTDTQYF. DNA for the CDR3: TGTGCCAGCAGTGAAGATATCAGGACAGATACGCAGTATTTT.

This clonotype was detected a few times. The chain couples TRBV20-1 to TRBJ2-7, with a possible D match to TRBD1 (5 bases). The V gene's germline CDR1 is DFQATT and CDR2 SNEGSKA (reference sequence). The CDR3 totals 12 residues. The V end lost 4 bases, the J end lost 2 bases, and 9 bases lay between the germline ends. The CDR3 sequence is CSAKAGTYEQYF. Here the CDR3 DNA reads TGCAGTGCTAAAGCAGGGACCTACGAGCAGTACTTC.

This clonotype was picked up a small number of times. This sequence joins TRBV30 and TRBJ2-5; TRBD2 agrees at 7 bases. This CDR3 is 13 amino acids long. Looked up from germline, CDR1 is GTSNPN and CDR2 is SVGIG (reference sequence). V lost 5 bases to trimming and J lost 5 bases; unmatched junction nucleotides: 8. The DNA of the CDR3 is TGTGCCTGGTCTAGCGGATTAAAGGAGACCCAGTACTTC. This sequence encodes CAWSSGLKETQYF.

This chain links TRBV7-6 with TRBJ2-7; tentatively, D is TRBD1 (6 bases). Trimming cost V 1 base and J 6 bases, with 16 bases left between them. Per the germline V gene, CDR1 is SGHVS and CDR2 is FNYEAQ. CDR3 length: 15 residues. The CDR3 DNA reads as TGTGCCAGCAGCTTAGGGGTCGGCAGGGGCGGCGAGCAGTACTTC. Translation gives CASSLGVGRGGEQYF.

This clonotype showed up just once. The rearrangement links TRBV11-2 to TRBJ1-1; TRBD1 aligns across 8 bases. CDR3 length equals 15 residues. The ends lost 5 bases at V and 7 bases at J; junction bases unmatched: 12. Germline V lookup: CDR1 SGHAT, CDR2 FQNNGV. CDR3 loop: CASSLPTPDRGEAFF. The CDR3 DNA reads TGTGCCAGCAGCCTACCTACTCCTGACAGGGGTGAAGCTTTCTTT.

This chain uses TRBV11-2 with TRBJ2-1, with TRBD1 matching 8 bases. Germline V lookup: CDR1 SGHAT, CDR2 FQNNGV. V gave up 3 bases and J gave up 3 bases; unmatched junction bases: 4. The CDR3 extends over 15 amino acids. The CDR3 is CASSFTGGHYNEQFF. CDR3 coding DNA: TGTGCCAGCAGCTTTACAGGGGGGCACTACAATGAGCAGTTCTTC.

The J gene is TRBJ1-4, the V gene TRBV5-1; D possibly corresponds to TRBD1 (5 bases). The germline gives CDR1 SGHRS, CDR2 YFSETQ. The CDR3 is made up of 19 amino acids. The germline V and J ends were trimmed by 2 bases and 1 base, with 21 bases remaining between them. CDR3 sequence reads: CASSLRGAVWLGTNEKLFF. Here the CDR3 DNA reads TGCGCCAGCAGCTTACGAGGGGCCGTATGGTTGGGAACTAATGAAAAACTGTTTTTT.

The V gene is TRBV5-1, the J gene TRBJ2-5, with 7 positions matching TRBD1. With V trimmed by 5 bases and J by 5 bases, 9 bases remained unmatched. CDR1 and CDR2 (germline): SGHRS, YFSETQ. The CDR3 consists of 14 residues. The CDR3: CASRVGTASETQYF. The DNA of the CDR3 is TGCGCCAGCAGAGTTGGGACAGCATCGGAGACCCAGTACTTC.